A selection of T cell receptor beta chains follows, all from one sample in a study of blood T cells in healthy people across ages. Each CDR3 protein gets one entry after TCRdb re-called the 5' RACE reads with MiXCR. Among roughly 1,500,000 distinct CDR3 sequences listed, 42% were seen once. The sample consisted of blood. All receptors come from a woman between 18 and 30 years old in good health. The CDR3 runs from the conserved cysteine through the conserved F or W. Each record gives: D gene, J gene, V gene, clone size, CDR3 protein, CDR3 DNA. The D gene is left open where the match is weak. Only part of the rows carry a size: once, few, many, or a class if the clone is expanded.

D gene: TRBD2; J gene: TRBJ2-5; V gene: TRBV20-1; clone size: many; CDR3 protein: CSARSAGGETQYF; CDR3 DNA: TGCAGTGCTCGGAGTGCGGGGGGGGAGACCCAGTACTTC
D gene: TRBD1; J gene: TRBJ2-5; V gene: TRBV20-1; clone size: few; CDR3 protein: CSATLHGQGVAETQYF; CDR3 DNA: TGCAGTGCCACCCTCCACGGACAGGGGGTAGCGGAGACCCAGTACTTC
D gene: NA; J gene: TRBJ2-1; V gene: TRBV5-5; clone size: NA; CDR3 protein: CASSAGMRNEQFF; CDR3 DNA: TGTGCCAGCAGCGCGGGGATGCGGAATGAGCAGTTCTTC
D gene: TRBD1; J gene: TRBJ1-1; V gene: TRBV12-3/TRBV12-4; clone size: NA; CDR3 protein: CASSHTPTGTTEAFF; CDR3 DNA: TGTGCCAGCAGTCACACCCCGACAGGGACCACTGAAGCTTTCTTT
D gene: TRBD1; J gene: TRBJ2-7; V gene: TRBV12-3/TRBV12-4; clone size: few; CDR3 protein: CASSFEQGVSYEQYF; CDR3 DNA: TGTGCCAGCAGTTTTGAGCAGGGGGTCTCCTACGAGCAGTACTTC
D gene: TRBD2; J gene: TRBJ2-5; V gene: TRBV24-1; clone size: NA; CDR3 protein: CATSSSGGNNEQYF; CDR3 DNA: TGTGCCACCAGTTCTAGCGGGGGAAACAATGAGCAGTACTTC
D gene: NA; J gene: TRBJ2-1; V gene: TRBV20-1; clone size: NA; CDR3 protein: CSARISFGHAGYNEQFF; CDR3 DNA: TGCAGTGCTAGGATAAGTTTTGGCCACGCAGGGTACAATGAGCAGTTCTTC
D gene: TRBD2; J gene: TRBJ2-3; V gene: TRBV20-1; clone size: NA; CDR3 protein: CSARTSGRSASYSTDTQYF; CDR3 DNA: TGCAGTGCAAGGACTAGCGGGAGATCCGCTTCTTATAGCACAGATACGCAGTATTTT
D gene: NA; J gene: TRBJ2-5; V gene: TRBV6-2/TRBV6-3; clone size: few; CDR3 protein: CASTGQLGETQYF; CDR3 DNA: TGTGCCAGCACCGGACAGCTCGGGGAGACCCAGTACTTC
D gene: NA; J gene: TRBJ2-7; V gene: TRBV7-9; clone size: few; CDR3 protein: CASSPHLSYEQYF; CDR3 DNA: TGTGCCAGCAGCCCACACTTATCCTACGAGCAGTACTTC
D gene: NA; J gene: TRBJ2-5; V gene: TRBV10-3; clone size: NA; CDR3 protein: CAISEPTQPGETQYF; CDR3 DNA: TGTGCCATCAGTGAGCCCACTCAGCCCGGGGAGACCCAGTACTTC
D gene: NA; J gene: TRBJ1-5; V gene: TRBV5-6; clone size: NA; CDR3 protein: CASSFGQFNQPQHF; CDR3 DNA: TGTGCCAGCAGCTTCGGACAGTTTAATCAGCCCCAGCATTTT
D gene: NA; J gene: TRBJ1-1; V gene: TRBV12-3/TRBV12-4; clone size: few; CDR3 protein: CASSPREGAEAFF; CDR3 DNA: TGTGCCAGCAGTCCCAGGGAGGGGGCTGAAGCTTTCTTT